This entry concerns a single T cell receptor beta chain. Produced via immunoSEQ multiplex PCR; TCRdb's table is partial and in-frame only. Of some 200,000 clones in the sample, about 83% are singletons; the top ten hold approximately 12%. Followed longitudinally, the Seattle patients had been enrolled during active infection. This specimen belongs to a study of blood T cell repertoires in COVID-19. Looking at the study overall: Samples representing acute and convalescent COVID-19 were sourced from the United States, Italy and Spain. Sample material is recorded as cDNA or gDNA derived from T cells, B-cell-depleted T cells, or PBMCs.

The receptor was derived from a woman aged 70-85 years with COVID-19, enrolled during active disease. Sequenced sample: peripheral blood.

In nucleotides, the CDR3 is TGTGCCAGCAGCCCGGGTAGCGGGAGTTGGAATGAGCAGTTCTTC. Its translation is CASSPGSGSWNEQFF. The chain links TRBV7-2 to TRBJ2-1, with 9 bases identical to TRBD2. The CDR3 extends over 15 amino acids. From germline, CDR1 is SGHTA and CDR2 FQGNSA. V shed 5 bases, J shed 7 bases, and the junction held 9 bases outside the gene matches.